One T cell receptor beta chain is described in this entry. Antigen unknown. Other nucleotide sequences from this sample produce the same CDR3. These data are taken from a study of cytotoxic CD8 clonotypes in ibrutinib-treated CLL. Findings of the study overall: Clonality climbed at ibrutinib response, then dropped toward baseline at progression. Public clonotypes showed up rarely, and on treatment they shrank or held steady.

The intended depth for sequencing was 1 in 200,000 to 1 in 1 million T cells. Sequencing was performed with immunoSEQ multiplex PCR; in TCRdb, only in-frame clones are kept and a portion is missing. The sample has a few hundred thousand clones, 70% seen once; the top ten hold approximately 15%. Germline CDR1 reads MNHEY; CDR2 reads SMNVEV (reference sequence). V shed 3 bases and J shed 6 bases, with 9 bases lying between them. The CDR3 is 13 amino acids. The origin of this receptor is a human donor with chronic lymphocytic leukemia. This sequence joins TRBV27 and TRBJ1-5; D is perhaps TRBD1 (6 bases). This specimen was PBMCs, taken after 24 months of ibrutinib treatment. The CDR3 sequence is CASSLGGGQPQHF. The CDR3 bases are TGTGCCAGCAGTTTGGGGGGCGGTCAGCCCCAGCATTTT.